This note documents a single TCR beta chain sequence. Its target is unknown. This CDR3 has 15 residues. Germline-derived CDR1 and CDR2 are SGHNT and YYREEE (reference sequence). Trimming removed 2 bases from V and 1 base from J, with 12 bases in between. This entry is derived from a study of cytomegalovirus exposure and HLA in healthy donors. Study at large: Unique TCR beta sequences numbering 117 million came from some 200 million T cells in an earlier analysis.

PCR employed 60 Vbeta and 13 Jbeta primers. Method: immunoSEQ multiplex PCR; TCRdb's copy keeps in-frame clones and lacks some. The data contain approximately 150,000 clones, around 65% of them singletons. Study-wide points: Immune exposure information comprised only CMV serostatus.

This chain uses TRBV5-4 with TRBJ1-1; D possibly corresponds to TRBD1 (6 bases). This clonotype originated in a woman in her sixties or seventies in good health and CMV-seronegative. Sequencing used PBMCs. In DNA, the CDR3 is TGTGCCAGCAGCTTCTCACTGGGACAGAACACTGAAGCTTTCTTT. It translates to CASSFSLGQNTEAFF.